The source of this T cell receptor (beta chain) is a study of T cells in narcolepsy. Data came from immunoSEQ multiplex PCR; TCRdb stores just in-frame clones and leaves some out. The sample contains over 25,000 clones, approximately 79% of which appear only once. The germline V and J ends were trimmed by 2 bases and 8 bases, with 12 bases remaining between them. CDR3 length: 14 amino acids. CDR1 is MNHEY, CDR2 SVGAGI, per germline. The chain recombines TRBV6-5 with TRBJ1-4; possibly TRBD1 for D (6 bases). The clonotype was recovered from a human donor in good health. The sample was memory (CD45RA-) CD4+ T cells from blood. The CDR3 region has the DNA TGTGCCAGCAGTTACCGGGGGGCGGGCGAAAAACTGTTTTTT. This gives the protein CASSYRGAGEKLFF.